Only a few counts were recorded for the clone carrying this T cell receptor beta chain. The germline CDR1 and CDR2 sequences are MNHNY and SVGAGI (reference sequence). CDR3 length: 14 residues. Trimming pared 0 bases from V and 2 bases from J, leaving 7 bases between. The PCR employed 60 Vbeta primers together with 13 Jbeta primers. Only in-frame clones appear in the TCRdb table, and some are missing; sequencing was by immunoSEQ multiplex PCR. Altogether about 130,000 clones are present, nearly 80% being singletons, with the ten largest covering 0.95% to 1.4%. Nominally healthy donors provided the samples, though records likely missed some immune exposures. This specimen belongs to a study of cytomegalovirus exposure and HLA in healthy donors.

The clonotype originates from a male donor in good health and CMV-seronegative. The chain combines TRBV6-6 with TRBJ1-1; D remains ambiguous. Sequenced material: PBMCs. CDR3 DNA: TGTGCCAGCAGTTACTCTACAAGAAACACTGAAGCTTTCTTT. Translation: CASSYSTRNTEAFF.